The clone carrying this T cell receptor beta chain was observed a few times. CDR1 and CDR2 (germline): SQVTM, ANQGSEA. Between the trimmed V and J ends, which lost 6 bases and 0 bases, there was a span of 15 bases. This CDR3 has 15 residues. Through a sample-barcoded 5' primer and a J-beta primer mix, a second PCR was run for roughly 6 to 11 cycles. TCRdb reprocessed the 5' RACE reads with MiXCR, giving one entry per CDR3 protein. The table has 550,000 to 700,000 distinct CDR3 sequences, 25% to 30% seen once. The data stem from a study of blood T cells in healthy people across ages. The chain carries TRBV29-1 and TRBJ2-1, with a possible D match to TRBD2 (7 bases). The sample taken for sequencing was blood. The clonotype was recovered from a woman in her seventies in good health. The CDR3 region is CSVLGGAVSYNEQFF. CDR3 nucleotide sequence: TGCAGCGTCCTTGGGGGGGCCGTCTCCTACAATGAGCAGTTCTTC.